This T cell receptor (beta chain) is from a study of T cell changes during pregnancy in multiple sclerosis. CDR1 and CDR2 (germline): SGHTA, FQGNSA. This CDR3 has 12 residues. With 5 bases removed from V and 10 bases from J, the gap between germline ends came to 11 bases. Measured with immunoSEQ multiplex PCR; TCRdb has only the in-frame clones, and not every one. In the table there are 40,000 to 60,000 clones, 90% to 95% of which are singletons. This clone appeared once. Sequenced here: peripheral blood, sampled after pregnancy. The TCR originated in a female donor with multiple sclerosis, enrolled in a pregnancy study. This chain uses TRBV7-2 with TRBJ1-4; D remains unclear. CDR3 region: CASSEIRGKLFF. CDR3 DNA: TGTGCCAGCAGCGAAATCCGCGGAAAACTGTTTTTT.